This T cell receptor beta chain comes out of a study of cytomegalovirus exposure and HLA in healthy donors. Primers for the PCR totalled 60 Vbeta and 13 Jbeta. Clones were read by immunoSEQ multiplex PCR, and TCRdb kept only the in-frame ones, dropping some. The sample records 130,000 or so clones, over 75% being singletons. The sequencing input was PBMCs. The receptor comes from a woman under 30 in good health and CMV-seronegative.

The CDR3 loop is CASSSRGGYGYTF. DNA of the CDR3: TGCGCCAGCAGCTCCCGAGGGGGATATGGCTACACCTTC. The rearrangement uses TRBV5-1 and TRBJ1-2; D possibly corresponds to TRBD1 (6 bases). V was clipped by 3 bases and J by 5 bases, with 11 bases between them. This CDR3 is built from 13 residues. Germline V CDR1 and CDR2: SGHRS, YFSETQ.